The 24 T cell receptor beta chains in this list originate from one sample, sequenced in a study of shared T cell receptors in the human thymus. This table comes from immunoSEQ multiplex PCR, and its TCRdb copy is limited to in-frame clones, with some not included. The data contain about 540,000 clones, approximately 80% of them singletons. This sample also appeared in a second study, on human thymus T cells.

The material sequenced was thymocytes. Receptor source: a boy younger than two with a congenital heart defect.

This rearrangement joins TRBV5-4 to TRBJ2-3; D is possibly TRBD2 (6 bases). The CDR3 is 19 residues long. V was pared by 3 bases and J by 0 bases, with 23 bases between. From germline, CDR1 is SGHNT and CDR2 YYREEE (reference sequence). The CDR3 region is CASSSFFPLVAASTDTQYF. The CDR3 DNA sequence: TGTGCCAGCAGCTCGTTTTTTCCCCTCGTAGCGGCTAGCACAGATACGCAGTATTTT.

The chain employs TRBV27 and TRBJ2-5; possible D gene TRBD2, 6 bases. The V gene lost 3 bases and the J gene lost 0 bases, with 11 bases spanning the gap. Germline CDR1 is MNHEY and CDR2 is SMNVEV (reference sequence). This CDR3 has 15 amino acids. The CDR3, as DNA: TGTGCCAGCAGTTTCTTTAGCGGACACCAAGAGACCCAGTACTTC. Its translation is CASSFFSGHQETQYF.

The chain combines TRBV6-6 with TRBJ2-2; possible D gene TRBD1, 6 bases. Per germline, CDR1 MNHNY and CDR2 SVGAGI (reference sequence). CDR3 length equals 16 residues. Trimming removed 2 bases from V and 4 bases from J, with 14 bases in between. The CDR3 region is CASSYRQGRVTGELFF. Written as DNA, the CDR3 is TGTGCCAGCAGTTACCGGCAGGGGAGAGTCACCGGGGAGCTGTTTTTT.

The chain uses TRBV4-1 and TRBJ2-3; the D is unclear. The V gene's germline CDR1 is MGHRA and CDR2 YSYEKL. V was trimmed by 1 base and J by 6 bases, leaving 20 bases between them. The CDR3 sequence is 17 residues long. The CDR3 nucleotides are TGCGCCAGCAGCCAAGTAGCCCTCCTAACGGGTATGGATACGCAGTATTTT. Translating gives CASSQVALLTGMDTQYF.

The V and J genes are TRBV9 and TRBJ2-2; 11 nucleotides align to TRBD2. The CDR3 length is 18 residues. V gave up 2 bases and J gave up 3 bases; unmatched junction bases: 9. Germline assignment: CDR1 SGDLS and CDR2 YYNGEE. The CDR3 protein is CASSVPLAGDFYTGELFF. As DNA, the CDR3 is TGTGCCAGCAGCGTCCCACTAGCGGGAGATTTCTACACCGGGGAGCTGTTTTTT.

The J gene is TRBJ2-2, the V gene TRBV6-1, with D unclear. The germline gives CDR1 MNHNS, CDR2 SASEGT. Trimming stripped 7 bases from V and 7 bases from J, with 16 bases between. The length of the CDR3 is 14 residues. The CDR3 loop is CASTSSSDGGELFF. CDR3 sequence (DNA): TGTGCCAGCACCTCTTCGAGCGATGGCGGGGAGCTGTTTTTT.

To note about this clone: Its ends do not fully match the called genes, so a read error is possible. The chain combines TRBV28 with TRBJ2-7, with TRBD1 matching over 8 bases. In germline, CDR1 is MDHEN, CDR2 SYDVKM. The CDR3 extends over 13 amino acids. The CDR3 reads CVSRQGARYEQYF. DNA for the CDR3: TGTGTCAGCAGGCAGGGGGCGCGGTACGAGCAGTACTTC.

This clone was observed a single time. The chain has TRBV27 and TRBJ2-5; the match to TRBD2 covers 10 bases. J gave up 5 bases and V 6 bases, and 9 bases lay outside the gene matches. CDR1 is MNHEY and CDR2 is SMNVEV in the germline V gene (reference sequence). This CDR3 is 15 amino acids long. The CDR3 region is CASSSQEAGGETQYF. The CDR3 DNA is TGTGCCAGCAGCTCCCAGGAAGCGGGAGGGGAGACCCAGTACTTC.

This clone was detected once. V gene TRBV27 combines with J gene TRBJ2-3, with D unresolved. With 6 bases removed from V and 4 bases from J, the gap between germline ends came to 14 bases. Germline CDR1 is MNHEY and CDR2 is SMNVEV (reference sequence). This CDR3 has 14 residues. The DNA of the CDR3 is TGTGCCAGCAGGCCGCGAGGAGAAGCAGATACGCAGTATTTT. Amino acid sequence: CASRPRGEADTQYF.

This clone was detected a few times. CDR3 nucleotides: TGTGCCAGCAGCACACGTAACGGGGGTGGGGCTGAAGCTTTCTTT. Translation: CASSTRNGGGAEAFF. This rearrangement joins TRBV9 to TRBJ1-1; D is possibly TRBD1 (5 bases). The V gene lost 4 bases and the J gene lost 6 bases, with 19 bases spanning the gap. The CDR3 has 15 residues. CDR1 SGDLS and CDR2 YYNGEE come from the germline V gene.

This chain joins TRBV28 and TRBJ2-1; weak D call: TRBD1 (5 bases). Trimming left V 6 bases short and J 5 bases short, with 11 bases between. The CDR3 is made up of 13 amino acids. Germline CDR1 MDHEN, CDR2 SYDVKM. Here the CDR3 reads CASRGHQDNEQFF. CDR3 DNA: TGTGCCAGCAGGGGGCATCAAGACAATGAGCAGTTCTTC.

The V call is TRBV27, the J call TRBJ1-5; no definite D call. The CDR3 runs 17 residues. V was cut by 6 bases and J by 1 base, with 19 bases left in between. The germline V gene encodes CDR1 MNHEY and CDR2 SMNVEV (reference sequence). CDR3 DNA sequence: TGTGCCAGCAGGAAGGTGTCGGGATTAGGAAGCAATCAGCCCCAGCATTTT. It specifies CASRKVSGLGSNQPQHF.

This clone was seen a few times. CDR3 sequence: CASGQGTARNTEAFF. The DNA of the CDR3 is TGTGCTAGTGGCCAAGGGACAGCCAGGAACACTGAAGCTTTCTTT. The chain joins TRBV12-5 to TRBJ1-1; TRBD1 agrees at 7 bases. Germline CDR1 LGHNT, CDR2 FRNRAP. The length of the CDR3 is 15 residues. Unmatched junction bases numbered 8, after V lost 6 bases and J lost 1 base.

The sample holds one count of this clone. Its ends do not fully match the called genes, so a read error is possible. CDR3 loop: CASSHSLAGGNNEQFF. The CDR3 DNA reads TGTGCTAGCAGCCATTCCCTAGCGGGAGGCAACAATGAGCAGTTCTTC. The V and J genes are TRBV7-7 and TRBJ2-1; 11 bases are shared with TRBD2. Germline-derived CDR1 and CDR2 are SSHAT and FNYEAQ (reference sequence). CDR3 length equals 16 residues.

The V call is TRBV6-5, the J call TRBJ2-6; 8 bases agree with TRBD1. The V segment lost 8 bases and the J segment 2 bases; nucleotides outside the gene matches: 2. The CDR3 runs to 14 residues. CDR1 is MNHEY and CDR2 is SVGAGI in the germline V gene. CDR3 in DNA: TGTGCCAGCTCACAGGGGGCTGGGGCCAACGTCCTGACTTTC. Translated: CASSQGAGANVLTF.

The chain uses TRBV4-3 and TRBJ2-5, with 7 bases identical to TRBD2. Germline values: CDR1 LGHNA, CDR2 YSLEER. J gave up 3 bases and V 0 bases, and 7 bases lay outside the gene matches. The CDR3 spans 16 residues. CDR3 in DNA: TGCGCCAGCAGCCAAGATAGGTGGGAGGGAGAAGAGACCCAGTACTTC. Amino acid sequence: CASSQDRWEGEETQYF.

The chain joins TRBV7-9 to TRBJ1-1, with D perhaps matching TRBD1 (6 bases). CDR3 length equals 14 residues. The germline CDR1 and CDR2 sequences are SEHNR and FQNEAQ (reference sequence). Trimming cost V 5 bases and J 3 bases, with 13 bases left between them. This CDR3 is CASSRRGGHTEAFF. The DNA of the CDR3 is TGTGCCAGCAGCCGCCGGGGGGGGCACACTGAAGCTTTCTTT.

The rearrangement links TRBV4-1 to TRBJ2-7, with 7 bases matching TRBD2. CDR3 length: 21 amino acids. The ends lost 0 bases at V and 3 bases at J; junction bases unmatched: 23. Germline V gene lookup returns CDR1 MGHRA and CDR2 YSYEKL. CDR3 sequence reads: CASSQEGAPGLKRPSRYEQYF. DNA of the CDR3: TGCGCCAGCAGCCAAGAAGGAGCGCCGGGACTAAAACGGCCTAGCCGCTACGAGCAGTACTTC.

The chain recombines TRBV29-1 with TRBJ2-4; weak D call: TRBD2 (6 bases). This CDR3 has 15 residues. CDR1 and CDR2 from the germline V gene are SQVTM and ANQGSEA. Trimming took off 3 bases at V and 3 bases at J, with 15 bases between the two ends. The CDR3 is CSVEYPSEYKNIQYF. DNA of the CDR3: TGCAGCGTTGAGTATCCTAGCGAATACAAAAACATTCAGTACTTC.

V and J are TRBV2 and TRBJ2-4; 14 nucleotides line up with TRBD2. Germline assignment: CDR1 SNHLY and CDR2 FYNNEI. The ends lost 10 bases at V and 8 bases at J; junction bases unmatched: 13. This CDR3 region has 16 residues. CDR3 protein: CATNPRLAGGTDIQYF. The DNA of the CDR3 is TGTGCCACCAACCCCCGACTAGCGGGAGGGACCGACATTCAGTACTTC.

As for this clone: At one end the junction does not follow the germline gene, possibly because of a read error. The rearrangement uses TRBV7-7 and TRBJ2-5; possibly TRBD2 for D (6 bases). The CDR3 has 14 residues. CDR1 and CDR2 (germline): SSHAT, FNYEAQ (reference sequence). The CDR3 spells CASSPGLIQETQYF. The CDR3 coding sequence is TGTGCTAGCAGCCCGGGACTGATCCAAGAGACCCAGTACTTC.

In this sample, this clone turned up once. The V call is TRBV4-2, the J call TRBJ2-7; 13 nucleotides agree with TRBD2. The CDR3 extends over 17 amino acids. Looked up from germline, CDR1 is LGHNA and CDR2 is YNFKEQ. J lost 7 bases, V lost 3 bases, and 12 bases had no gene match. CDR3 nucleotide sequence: TGTGCCAGCAGCCAGCTCCCCCTGGGACTAGCGGGATGTGAGCAGTACTTC. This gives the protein CASSQLPLGLAGCEQYF.

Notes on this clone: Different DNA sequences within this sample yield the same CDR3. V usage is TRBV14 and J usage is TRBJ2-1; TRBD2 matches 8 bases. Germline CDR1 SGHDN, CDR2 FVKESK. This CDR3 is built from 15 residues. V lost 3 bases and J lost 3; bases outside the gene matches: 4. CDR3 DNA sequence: TGTGCCAGCAGCCAGGGTCTAGCGGGCTACAATGAGCAGTTCTTC. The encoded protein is CASSQGLAGYNEQFF.

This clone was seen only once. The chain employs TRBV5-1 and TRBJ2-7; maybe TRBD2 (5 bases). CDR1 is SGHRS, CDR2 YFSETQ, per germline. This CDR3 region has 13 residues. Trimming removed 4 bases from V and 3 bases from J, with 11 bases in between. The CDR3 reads CASSPDFFYEQYF. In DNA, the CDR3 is TGCGCCAGCAGCCCGGACTTTTTCTACGAGCAGTACTTC.